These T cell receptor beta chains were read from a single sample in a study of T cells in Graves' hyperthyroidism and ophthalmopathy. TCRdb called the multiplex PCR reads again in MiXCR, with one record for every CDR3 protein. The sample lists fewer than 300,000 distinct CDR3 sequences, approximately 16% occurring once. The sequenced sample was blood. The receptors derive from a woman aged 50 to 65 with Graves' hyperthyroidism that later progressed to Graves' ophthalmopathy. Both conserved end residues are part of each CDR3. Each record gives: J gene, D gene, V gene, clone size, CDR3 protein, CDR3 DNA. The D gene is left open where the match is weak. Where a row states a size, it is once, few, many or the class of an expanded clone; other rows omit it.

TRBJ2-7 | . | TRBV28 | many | CASSLLSEQYF | TGTGCCAGCAGTTTATTGAGCGAGCAGTACTTC
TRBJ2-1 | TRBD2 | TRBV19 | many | CASSIGPFLAEAYNEQFF | TGTGCCAGTAGTATAGGCCCCTTCCTAGCGGAGGCCTACAATGAGCAGTTCTTC
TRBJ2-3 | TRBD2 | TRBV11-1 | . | CASSLKGLAGGSRVDTQYF | TGTGCCAGCAGCTTGAAGGGACTAGCGGGAGGGTCCCGAGTGGATACGCAGTATTTT
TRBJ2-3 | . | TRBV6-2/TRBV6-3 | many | CASRDRARTDTQYF | TGTGCCAGCAGAGATCGGGCGCGCACAGATACGCAGTATTTT
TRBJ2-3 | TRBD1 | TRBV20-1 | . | CSALDRGGTDTQYF | TGCAGTGCTTTGGACAGGGGGGGCACAGATACGCAGTATTTT
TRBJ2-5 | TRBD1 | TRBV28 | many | CASSFTGAWEYF | TGTGCCAGCAGTTTTACAGGGGCCTGGGAGTACTTC
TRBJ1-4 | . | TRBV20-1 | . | CSAIGPSNEKLFF | TGCAGTGCTATCGGGCCCTCTAATGAAAAACTGTTTTTT
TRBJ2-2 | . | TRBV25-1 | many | CASSELRGNRETGELFF | TGTGCCAGCAGTGAATTAAGGGGTAACAGGGAGACCGGGGAGCTGTTTTTT
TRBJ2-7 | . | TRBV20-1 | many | CSALPREQYF | TGCAGTGCCCTCCCGAGGGAGCAGTACTTC
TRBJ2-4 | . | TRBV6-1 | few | CASSAPGIQYF | TGTGCCAGCAGTGCTCCGGGTATTCAGTACTTC
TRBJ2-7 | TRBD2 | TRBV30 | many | CAWNRLAGEYEQYF | TGTGCCTGGAATCGGCTAGCGGGAGAATACGAGCAGTACTTC
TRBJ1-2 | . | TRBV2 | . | CASTWAKGGYGYTF | TGTGCCAGCACCTGGGCCAAGGGAGGCTATGGCTACACCTTC
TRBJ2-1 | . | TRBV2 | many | CASSPLRTYNEQFF | TGTGCCAGCAGTCCTTTGCGAACCTACAATGAGCAGTTCTTC
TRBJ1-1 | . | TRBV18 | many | CASSPLPTDLRTEAFF | TGTGCCAGCTCACCACTTCCGACAGACCTTAGGACTGAAGCTTTCTTT
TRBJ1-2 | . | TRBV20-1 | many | CSARDRAGDSYGYTF | TGCAGTGCTAGAGATCGGGCAGGGGATAGTTATGGCTACACCTTC
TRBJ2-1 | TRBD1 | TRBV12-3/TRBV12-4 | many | CASSKFGTVHNEQFF | TGTGCCAGCAGTAAATTCGGGACAGTACACAATGAGCAGTTCTTC
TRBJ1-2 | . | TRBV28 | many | CASLGYRHYGYTF | TGTGCCAGCCTAGGATACAGACATTATGGCTACACCTTC
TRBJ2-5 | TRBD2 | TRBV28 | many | CASTQGDSGRWGETQYF | TGTGCCAGCACCCAGGGGGATAGCGGGAGGTGGGGCGAGACCCAGTACTTC
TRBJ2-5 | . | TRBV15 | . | CATSRDSISGSETQYF | TGTGCCACCAGCAGAGATAGTATTTCGGGGAGTGAGACCCAGTACTTC
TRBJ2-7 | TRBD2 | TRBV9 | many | CASSVGSGSGEQYF | TGTGCCAGCAGCGTCGGTAGCGGGAGTGGCGAGCAGTACTTC
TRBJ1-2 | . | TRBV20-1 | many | CSASEANGGSHGYTF | TGCAGTGCCTCTGAGGCGAATGGGGGATCACATGGCTACACCTTC
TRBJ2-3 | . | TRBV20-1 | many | CSARLGGAFTDTQYF | TGCAGTGCTAGGCTAGGAGGGGCATTCACAGATACGCAGTATTTT
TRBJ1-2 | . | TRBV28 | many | CASGKYGYTF | TGTGCCAGCGGAAAGTATGGCTACACCTTC
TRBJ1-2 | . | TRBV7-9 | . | CASSLDGFNYGYTF | TGTGCCAGCAGCTTGGACGGGTTTAACTATGGCTACACCTTC
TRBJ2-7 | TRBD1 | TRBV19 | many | CASSIRRTGGYEQYF | TGTGCCAGTAGTATAAGAAGAACAGGGGGCTACGAGCAGTACTTC
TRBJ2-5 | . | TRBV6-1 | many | CASRRDPVTQYF | TGTGCCAGCAGACGGGACCCCGTGACCCAGTACTTC
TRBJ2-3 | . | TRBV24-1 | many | CATSDASWISNTQYF | TGTGCCACCAGTGATGCCAGCTGGATATCGAATACGCAGTATTTT
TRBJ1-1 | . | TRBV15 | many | CAAAIGGNTEAFF | TGTGCCGCTGCAATTGGGGGGAACACTGAAGCTTTCTTT
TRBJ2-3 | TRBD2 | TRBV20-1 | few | CSYGTNPTDTQYF | TGCAGTTACGGGACTAACCCCACAGATACGCAGTATTTT
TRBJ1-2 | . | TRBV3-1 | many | CASSQVGGGYTF | TGTGCCAGCAGCCAAGTAGGAGGTGGCTACACCTTC
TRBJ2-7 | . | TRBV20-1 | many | CSAQSWDGYEQYF | TGCAGTGCCCAGAGTTGGGACGGCTACGAGCAGTACTTC
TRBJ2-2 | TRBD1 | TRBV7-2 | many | CASSPETGVVGELFF | TGTGCCAGCAGCCCAGAAACAGGGGTGGTCGGGGAGCTGTTTTTT
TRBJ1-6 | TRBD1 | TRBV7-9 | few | CASSKTGINSPLHF | TGTGCCAGCAGCAAGACAGGGATTAATTCACCCCTCCACTTT
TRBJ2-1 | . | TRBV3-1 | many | CASGRFGEEYNEQFF | TGTGCCAGCGGAAGATTTGGGGAGGAATACAATGAGCAGTTCTTC
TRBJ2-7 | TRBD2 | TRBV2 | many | CASEALAGVEGEQYF | TGTGCCAGCGAAGCCCTAGCGGGAGTAGAAGGCGAGCAGTACTTC
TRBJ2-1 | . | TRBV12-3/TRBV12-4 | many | CAEGWGTGSYNEQFF | TGTGCCGAAGGGTGGGGGACGGGGTCCTACAATGAGCAGTTCTTC
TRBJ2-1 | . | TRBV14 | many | CASSLEATGVDEQFF | TGTGCCAGCAGCCTGGAAGCCACGGGGGTCGATGAGCAGTTCTTC
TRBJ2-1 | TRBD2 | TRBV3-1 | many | CASSPGLANDEQFF | TGTGCCAGCAGCCCGGGACTAGCCAACGATGAGCAGTTCTTC
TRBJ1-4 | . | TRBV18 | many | CASSPAQVGREKLFF | TGTGCCAGCTCACCCGCGCAGGTGGGCAGGGAAAAACTGTTTTTT
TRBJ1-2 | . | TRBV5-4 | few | CASSLAGARTYGYTF | TGTGCCAGCAGCTTGGCCGGGGCACGGACCTATGGCTACACCTTC
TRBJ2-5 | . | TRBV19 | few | CASVGYGAAQYF | TGTGCCAGTGTAGGCTACGGCGCGGCCCAGTACTTC
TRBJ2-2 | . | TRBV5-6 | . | CASSLAATANTGELFF | TGTGCCAGCAGCTTGGCCGCGACAGCGAACACCGGGGAGCTGTTTTTT
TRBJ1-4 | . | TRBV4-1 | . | CASTTVNEKLFF | TGCGCCAGCACGACAGTAAATGAAAAACTGTTTTTT
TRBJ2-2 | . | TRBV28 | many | CASSPPSRNTGELFF | TGTGCCAGCAGCCCCCCCTCGAGGAACACCGGGGAGCTGTTTTTT
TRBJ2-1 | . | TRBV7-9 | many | CASRGASYNEQFF | TGTGCCAGCCGGGGGGCTTCCTACAATGAGCAGTTCTTC
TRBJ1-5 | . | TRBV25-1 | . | CASSEGGPDQPQHF | TGTGCCAGCAGTGAAGGGGGGCCCGATCAGCCCCAGCATTTT
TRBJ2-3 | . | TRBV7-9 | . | CASSLSTAITDTQYF | TGTGCCAGCAGCCTTTCGACAGCTATCACAGATACGCAGTATTTT
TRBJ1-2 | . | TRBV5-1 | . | CASSQLTGSLGYTF | TGCGCCAGCAGCCAACTAACAGGGAGTCTTGGCTACACCTTC
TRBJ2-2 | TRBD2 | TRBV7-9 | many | CASELAGLTGELFF | TGTGCCAGCGAGCTAGCGGGACTCACCGGGGAGCTGTTTTTT
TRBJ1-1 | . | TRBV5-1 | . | CASSSAPGQNTEAFF | TGCGCCAGCAGCTCGGCTCCGGGGCAGAACACTGAAGCTTTCTTT
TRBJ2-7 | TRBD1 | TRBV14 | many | CASSQGTGGFNEQYF | TGTGCCAGCAGCCAGGGGACAGGGGGCTTCAACGAGCAGTACTTC
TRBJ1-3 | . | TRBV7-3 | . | CASSLSPNPGVNTIYF | TGTGCCAGCAGCTTATCTCCTAACCCAGGGGTAAACACCATATATTTT
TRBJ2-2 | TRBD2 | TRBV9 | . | CASSVAGVGGSTGELFF | TGTGCCAGCAGCGTAGCGGGAGTTGGCGGGAGCACCGGGGAGCTGTTTTTT